This T cell receptor beta chain was identified in a study of a mutant IDH1 vaccine in newly diagnosed glioma. On this clone: No antigen is known for it.

CDR1 is SGHKS and CDR2 is YYEKEE in the germline V gene (reference sequence). V shed 2 bases and J shed 6 bases, with 13 bases lying between them. This CDR3 region has 14 residues. Regarding time point: baseline, week 1 (first vaccination visit). Documented treatment: pre-vaccination baseline after standard-of-care therapy. Method: immunoSEQ multiplex PCR; TCRdb's copy keeps in-frame clones and lacks some. The sample holds about 51,000 clones, over 65% seen once. Findings and caveats of the study: With respect to changes in top peripheral T cell clonotypes, pseudoprogression seemed unrelated.

The sequencing here drew on PBMCs, taken from a glioma patient treated with radiotherapy, temozolomide or both. The chain uses TRBV5-5 and TRBJ2-3, with D possibly TRBD1 on 6 matching bases. The receptor was isolated from a woman between 40 and 50 years old with glioma. CDR3 sequence (DNA): TGTGCCAGCAGCTTACTACAGGGTAGGGATACGCAGTATTTT. This gives the protein CASSLLQGRDTQYF.